This T cell receptor (beta chain) was observed in a study of cytomegalovirus exposure and HLA in healthy donors. Study outcomes and limitations: An analysis was carried out later, and it reportedly showed fewer N-insertions in an Asian-associated ancestry cluster than the approximately 610-donor mean. Association of a missense DCLRE1C variant with TCR beta V- and J-gene trimming was reported in a later analysis.

With respect to this clone: Its antigen is as yet unknown.

PCR amplification relied on 60 Vbeta primers (plus 13 Jbeta primers). The assay was immunoSEQ multiplex PCR, and TCRdb's table has in-frame clones only and misses some. The data contain about 210,000 clones, roughly 85% of them singletons. What was sequenced was PBMCs. This TCR was sampled from a male donor in good health and CMV-seronegative.

The CDR3 reads CASSLYRDRAHNEQFF. CDR3 DNA: TGTGCCAGCAGTTTATATCGGGACAGGGCCCATAATGAGCAGTTCTTC. The rearrangement uses TRBV27 and TRBJ2-1; 9 bases match TRBD1. Germline CDR1 is MNHEY and CDR2 is SMNVEV (reference sequence). The trim removed 1 base at V and 7 bases at J, leaving 8 bases unmatched. CDR3 size: 16 residues.